This T cell receptor (beta chain) stems from a study of chemoradiotherapy in HPV16-positive cancers. CDR1 and CDR2 from the germline V gene are LNHNV and YYDKDF (reference sequence). There are 15 residues in the CDR3. Trimming cost V 0 bases and J 1 base, with 9 bases left between them. Repertoires were sampled repeatedly during chemoradiotherapy. Generated by immunoSEQ multiplex PCR, the TCRdb table keeps only in-frame clones and is missing some. Counted here are about 33,000 clones, roughly nine tenths occurring once; the ten biggest clones make up around 1.9%. This receptor was identified in a human donor with HPV-associated anogenital cancer. This chain joins TRBV15 and TRBJ1-1; no firm D call. The material sequenced was blood, taken from a patient who underwent chemoradiotherapy. The CDR3 protein is CATSRDRGTNTEAFF. The CDR3 DNA reads TGTGCCACCAGCAGAGATCGAGGAACGAACACTGAAGCTTTCTTT.